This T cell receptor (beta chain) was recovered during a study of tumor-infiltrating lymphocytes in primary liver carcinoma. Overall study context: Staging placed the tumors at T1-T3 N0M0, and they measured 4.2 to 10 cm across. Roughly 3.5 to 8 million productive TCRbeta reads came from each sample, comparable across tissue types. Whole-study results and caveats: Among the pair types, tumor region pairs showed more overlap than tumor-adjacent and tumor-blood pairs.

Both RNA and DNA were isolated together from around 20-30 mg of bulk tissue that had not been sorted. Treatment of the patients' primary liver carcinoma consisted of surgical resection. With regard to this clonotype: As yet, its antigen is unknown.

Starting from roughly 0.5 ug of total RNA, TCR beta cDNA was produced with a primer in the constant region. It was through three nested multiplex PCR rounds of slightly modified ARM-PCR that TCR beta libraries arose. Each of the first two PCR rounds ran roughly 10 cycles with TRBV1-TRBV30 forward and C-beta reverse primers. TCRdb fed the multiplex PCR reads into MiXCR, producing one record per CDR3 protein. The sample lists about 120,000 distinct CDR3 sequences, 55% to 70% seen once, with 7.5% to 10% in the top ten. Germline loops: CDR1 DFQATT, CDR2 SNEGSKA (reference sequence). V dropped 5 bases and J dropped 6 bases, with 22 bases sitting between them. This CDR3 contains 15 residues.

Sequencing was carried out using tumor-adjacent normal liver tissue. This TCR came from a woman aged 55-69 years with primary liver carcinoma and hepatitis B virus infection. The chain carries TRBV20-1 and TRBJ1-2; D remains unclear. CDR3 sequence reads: CSAPSATGHRDGYTF. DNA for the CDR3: TGCAGTGCTCCTAGTGCCACGGGCCATCGGGATGGCTACACCTTC.